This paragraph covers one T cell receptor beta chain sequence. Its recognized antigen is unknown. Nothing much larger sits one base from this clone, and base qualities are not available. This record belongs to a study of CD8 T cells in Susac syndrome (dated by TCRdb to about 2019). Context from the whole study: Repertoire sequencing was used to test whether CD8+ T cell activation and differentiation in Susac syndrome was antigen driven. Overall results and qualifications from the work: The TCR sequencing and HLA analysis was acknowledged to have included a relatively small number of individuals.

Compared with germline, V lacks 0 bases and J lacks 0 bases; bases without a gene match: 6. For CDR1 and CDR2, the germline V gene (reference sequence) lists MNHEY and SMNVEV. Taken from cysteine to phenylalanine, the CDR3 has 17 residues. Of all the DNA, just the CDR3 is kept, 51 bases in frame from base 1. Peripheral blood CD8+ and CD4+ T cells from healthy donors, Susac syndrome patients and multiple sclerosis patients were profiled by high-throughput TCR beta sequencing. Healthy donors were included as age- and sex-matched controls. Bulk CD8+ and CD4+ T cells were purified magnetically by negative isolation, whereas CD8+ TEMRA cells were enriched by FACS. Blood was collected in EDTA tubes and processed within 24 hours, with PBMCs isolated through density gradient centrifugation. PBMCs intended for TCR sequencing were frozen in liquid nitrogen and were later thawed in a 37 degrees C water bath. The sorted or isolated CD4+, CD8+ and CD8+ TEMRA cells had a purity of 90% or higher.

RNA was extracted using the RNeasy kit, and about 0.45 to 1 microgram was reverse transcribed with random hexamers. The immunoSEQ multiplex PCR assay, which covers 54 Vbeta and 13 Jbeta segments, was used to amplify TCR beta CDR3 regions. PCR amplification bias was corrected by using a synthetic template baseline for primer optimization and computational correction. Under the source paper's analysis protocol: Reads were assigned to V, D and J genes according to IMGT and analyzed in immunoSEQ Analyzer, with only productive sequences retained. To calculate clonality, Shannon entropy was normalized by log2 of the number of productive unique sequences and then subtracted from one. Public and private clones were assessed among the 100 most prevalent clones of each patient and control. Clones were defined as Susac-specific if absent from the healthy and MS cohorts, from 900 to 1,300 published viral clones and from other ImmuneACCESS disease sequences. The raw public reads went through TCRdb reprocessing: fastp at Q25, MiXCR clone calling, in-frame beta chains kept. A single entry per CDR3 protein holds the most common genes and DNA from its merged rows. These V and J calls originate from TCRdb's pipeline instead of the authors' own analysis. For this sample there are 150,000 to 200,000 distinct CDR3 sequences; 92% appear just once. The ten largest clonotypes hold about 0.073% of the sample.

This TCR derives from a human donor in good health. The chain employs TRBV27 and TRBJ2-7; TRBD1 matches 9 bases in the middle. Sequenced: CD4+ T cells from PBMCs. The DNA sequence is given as TGTGCCAGCAGTTTATCCGTCGGGACAGGGCTCTCCTACGAGCAGTACTTC. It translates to CASSLSVGTGLSYEQYF.